This T cell receptor beta chain was profiled in a study of blood T cell repertoires in COVID-19. Overall study: From T cells, B-cell-depleted T cells, or PBMCs came the material, which was cDNA or gDNA.

CDR1 LNHDA and CDR2 SQIVND come from the germline V gene (reference sequence). This CDR3 region has 13 residues. The trim removed 10 bases at V and 7 bases at J, leaving 12 bases unmatched. Clones were read by immunoSEQ multiplex PCR, and TCRdb kept only the in-frame ones, dropping some. The sample shows some 140,000 clones, roughly 84% of them seen only once. This clone was seen just once. The source is a middle-aged man with acute COVID-19. The sequenced sample consisted of PBMCs or T cells enriched from blood (not recorded which). The rearrangement links TRBV19 to TRBJ2-7; 8 bases align to TRBD1. The CDR3 DNA is TGTGCCACTGGGGTCCAGGGGGCAGGTGAGCAGTACTTC. Its protein product is CATGVQGAGEQYF.